These 24 T cell receptor beta chains originate from one sample sequenced in a study of cytomegalovirus exposure and HLA in healthy donors. Both 60 Vbeta primers and 13 Jbeta primers went into the PCR. Sequenced by immunoSEQ multiplex PCR; TCRdb stores in-frame clones only, minus some. Altogether about 100,000 clones are present, roughly 79% being singletons, with the ten largest covering about 2.1%. The source material was PBMCs. The receptors stem from a woman in her forties in good health and CMV-seronegative.

V is TRBV6-5 and J is TRBJ2-1; D call uncertain. CDR1 and CDR2 (germline): MNHEY, SVGAGI. V lost 2 bases, J lost 10 bases, and 6 bases lay in between. The CDR3 loop spans 11 amino acids. The CDR3 nucleotides read TGTGCCAGCAGTTACGCGTCCGAGCAGTTCTTC. This gives the protein CASSYASEQFF.

The rearrangement links TRBV2 to TRBJ2-7, with 7 bases aligning to TRBD1. Germline CDR1 reads SNHLY; CDR2 reads FYNNEI. V dropped 4 bases and J dropped 5; count of bases not matched to a gene: 11. The CDR3 is 15 residues long. CDR3 sequence reads: CASSGDSMKRDEQYF. The CDR3, as DNA: TGTGCCAGCAGTGGGGACAGCATGAAGAGGGACGAGCAGTACTTC.

J is TRBJ1-3 and V is TRBV18; D might be TRBD1 (5 bases). The germline V gene encodes CDR1 KGHSH and CDR2 LQKENI. Trimming took off 0 bases at V and 0 bases at J, with 12 bases between the two ends. The CDR3 contains 17 residues. The CDR3 DNA follows: TGTGCCAGCTCACCACCGATAGGGGCCTCCTCTGGAAACACCATATATTTT. Translating gives CASSPPIGASSGNTIYF.

The V gene is TRBV7-2, the J gene TRBJ2-7, with a tentative D call TRBD2 (5 bases). V was shortened by 5 bases and J by 6 bases, with 14 bases between the two germline ends. Germline V gene data show CDR1 as SGHTA and CDR2 as FQGNSA. This CDR3 spans 13 amino acids. DNA for the CDR3: TGTGCCAGCAGCCCCCCCCGGACTGGCGAGCAGTACTTC. Protein sequence: CASSPPRTGEQYF.

This sequence joins TRBV29-1 and TRBJ2-5; D unclear. The V end lost 4 bases, the J end lost 2 bases, and 8 bases lay between the germline ends. The germline gives CDR1 SQVTM, CDR2 ANQGSEA. This CDR3 has 12 amino acids. The CDR3 DNA reads TGCAGCGTTGTATCTCCGCAAGAGACCCAGTACTTC. Its translation: CSVVSPQETQYF.

This sequence joins TRBV7-8 and TRBJ1-5; D is perhaps TRBD1 (5 bases). V lost 7 bases and J lost 3, with 19 bases in between. The CDR3 totals 16 residues. Germline V gene data show CDR1 as SGHVS and CDR2 as FQNEAQ. CDR3 in DNA: TGTGCCAGCACCCATTTCGGACGGGGGATCAATCAGCCCCAGCATTTT. Its translation: CASTHFGRGINQPQHF. Full variable domain (missing parts from reference TRBV7-8 and TRBJ1-5): GAGVSQSPRYKVAKRGQDVALRCDPISGHVSLFWYQQALGQGPEFLTYFQNEAQLDKSGLPSDRFFAERPEGSVSTLKIQRTQQEDSAVYLCASTHFGRGINQPQHFGDGTRLSIL.

V usage is TRBV27 and J usage is TRBJ2-3; 11 bases map to TRBD2. V lost 2 bases, J lost 0 bases, and 1 base stayed unmatched. Germline V gene sequence: CDR1 MNHEY, CDR2 SMNVEV (reference sequence). The CDR3 is 16 residues long. The CDR3 reads CASSLGTSGSTDTQYF. CDR3 bases: TGTGCCAGCAGTTTAGGGACTAGCGGTAGCACAGATACGCAGTATTTT.

This clone was observed a few times. V gene TRBV27 combines with J gene TRBJ1-6, with TRBD1 matching over 11 bases. This CDR3 contains 16 residues. Germline lookup yields CDR1 MNHEY and CDR2 SMNVEV (reference sequence). V shed 5 bases and J 9 bases; nucleotides not matched to a gene: 9. The CDR3 DNA reads TGTGCCAGCAGTCCGAGGACAGGGGGCGCCAGTTCACCCCTCCACTTT. Translation gives CASSPRTGGASSPLHF.

This sequence joins TRBV6-5 and TRBJ1-6; perhaps TRBD1 as D (6 bases). CDR1 MNHEY and CDR2 SVGAGI come from the germline V gene. V was cut by 2 bases and J by 6 bases, with 8 bases left in between. This CDR3 is 14 amino acids long. CDR3 amino acids: CASSYRGGNSPLHF. CDR3 coding DNA: TGTGCCAGCAGTTACCGAGGGGGTAATTCACCCCTCCACTTT.

The chain couples TRBV18 to TRBJ1-1; possible D gene TRBD1, 6 bases. V was cut by 3 bases and J by 7 bases, with 12 bases left in between. Per germline, CDR1 KGHSH and CDR2 LQKENI. The CDR3 sequence is 13 residues long. The CDR3 DNA reads as TGTGCCAGCTCACCGTTTCAGGGGAATGAAGCTTTCTTT. The encoded protein is CASSPFQGNEAFF.

This clone was counted a few times. The V gene is TRBV19, the J gene TRBJ1-5; possible D gene TRBD1, 5 bases. Trimming cost V 4 bases and J 6 bases, with 10 bases left between them. CDR1 LNHDA and CDR2 SQIVND come from the germline V gene (reference sequence). The CDR3 is made up of 13 amino acids. The CDR3 DNA reads as TGTGCCAGTAGTACATCGGGGGGTCAGCCCCAGCATTTT. Protein: CASSTSGGQPQHF.

The rearrangement links TRBV11-1 to TRBJ2-3, with TRBD1 identical over 8 bases. CDR1 is SGHAT and CDR2 is FQDESV in the germline V gene (reference sequence). This CDR3 is 14 amino acids long. J lost 3 bases, V lost 4 bases, and 3 bases had no gene match. In nucleotides, the CDR3 is TGTGCCAGCAGCTATGGACAGGGAACAGATACGCAGTATTTT. This sequence encodes CASSYGQGTDTQYF.

Points on this clone: One end of the junction fails to match germline, which may point to a read error. The chain combines TRBV29-1 with TRBJ2-1, with TRBD1 as a possible D gene (6 bases). The length of the CDR3 is 14 residues. Germline values: CDR1 SQVTM, CDR2 ANQGSEA. CDR3 loop: CSAEQGRAYNEQFF. CDR3 sequence (DNA): TGCAGCGCTGAACAGGGTCGGGCCTACAATGAGCAGTTCTTC.

J is TRBJ1-2 and V is TRBV6-5; the D is unclear. CDR3 length: 15 residues. Germline V gene sequence: CDR1 MNHEY, CDR2 SVGAGI. V lost 3 bases to trimming and J lost 1 base, with 12 bases between them. CDR3 region: CASSYNKFGNYGYTF. CDR3 sequence (DNA): TGTGCCAGCAGTTATAACAAGTTTGGTAACTATGGCTACACCTTC.

This clone was recorded a few times. V and J are TRBV6-4 and TRBJ1-2; TRBD1 aligns across 7 bases. With V trimmed by 3 bases and J by 7 bases, 8 bases remained unmatched. The germline CDR1 and CDR2 sequences are MRHNA and SNTAGT. There are 14 residues in the CDR3. The CDR3 reads CASSEGRGSFGYTF. CDR3 sequence (DNA): TGTGCCAGCAGTGAGGGCAGGGGGTCGTTTGGCTACACCTTC.

A few counts support this clone. The chain employs TRBV30 and TRBJ1-6, with D maybe TRBD1 (5 bases). Between the trimmed V and J ends, which lost 2 bases and 6 bases, there was a span of 23 bases. The CDR3 has 18 amino acids. CDR1 GTSNPN and CDR2 SVGIG come from the germline V gene (reference sequence). CDR3 amino acids: CAWSLLLLSSTVNSPLHF. The CDR3, as DNA: TGTGCCTGGAGTCTTCTACTCCTCTCGTCGACAGTTAATTCACCCCTCCACTTT.

This clone was recorded a few times. V and J are TRBV11-1 and TRBJ2-5, with TRBD2 identical over 14 bases. With V trimmed by 2 bases and J by 5 bases, 4 bases remained unmatched. Germline assignment: CDR1 SGHAT and CDR2 FQDESV (reference sequence). The CDR3 is made up of 16 amino acids. DNA of the CDR3: TGTGCCAGCAGCTTACAGACTAGCGGGGGGGCCGAGACCCAGTACTTC. Protein: CASSLQTSGGAETQYF.

The CDR3 sequence: CASRYSGSSYNEQFF. CDR3 DNA sequence: TGTGCCAGCAGATATAGCGGGTCCTCCTACAATGAGCAGTTCTTC. The rearrangement links TRBV7-9 to TRBJ2-1, with 7 bases identical to TRBD2. After removal of 6 bases from V and 0 bases from J, the junction contained 5 bases not matched to a gene. The CDR3 runs to 15 residues. The V gene's germline CDR1 is SEHNR and CDR2 FQNEAQ (reference sequence).

V is TRBV21-1 and J is TRBJ1-1; whether TRBD1, the table's D call, matches the DNA was not checked. TRBV21-1 is shown as a pseudogene. This CDR3 has 15 residues. CDR3 region: CASTPHIPMNTEAFF. The CDR3 DNA follows: TGTGCCAGCACCCCGCACATACCAATGAACACTGAAGCTTTCTTT.

V and J are TRBV7-6 and TRBJ2-1; possible D gene TRBD1, 6 bases. Per the germline V gene, CDR1 is SGHVS and CDR2 is FNYEAQ. Deletions cut 4 bases from V and 2 bases from J, with 12 bases between. This CDR3 is 15 amino acids long. CDR3 sequence (DNA): TGTGCCAGCAGCTCCCTAGGACAGACCTACAATGAGCAGTTCTTC. This gives the protein CASSSLGQTYNEQFF.

CDR3 bases: TGTGCCAGCAGTCCGACTAGCGGGGCTTCAGATACGCAGTATTTT. It specifies CASSPTSGASDTQYF. This chain uses TRBV6-5 with TRBJ2-3; 11 bases agree with TRBD2. The CDR3 covers 15 residues. V shed 5 bases and J 4 bases; nucleotides not matched to a gene: 5. The germline V gene encodes CDR1 MNHEY and CDR2 SVGAGI.

V is TRBV7-9 and J is TRBJ2-1, with 10 bases aligning to TRBD2. CDR1 and CDR2 from the germline V gene are SEHNR and FQNEAQ (reference sequence). With V trimmed by 2 bases and J by 8 bases, 6 bases remained unmatched. The CDR3 is made up of 15 amino acids. CDR3 residues: CASSLPSGSLDEQFF. For the CDR3, the DNA is TGTGCCAGCAGCTTACCTAGCGGGAGTCTGGATGAGCAGTTCTTC.

The rearrangement uses TRBV10-3 and TRBJ2-2; D is ambiguous. The CDR3 loop spans 15 amino acids. Germline V lookup: CDR1 ENHRY, CDR2 SYGVKD. With 0 bases removed from V and 5 bases from J, the gap between germline ends came to 10 bases. The CDR3 protein is CAISESAVETGELFF. In nucleotides, the CDR3 is TGTGCCATCAGTGAGTCGGCAGTGGAGACCGGGGAGCTGTTTTTT.

J is TRBJ2-7 and V is TRBV28; 13 bases align to TRBD2. Germline CDR1 is MDHEN and CDR2 is SYDVKM. The trim removed 6 bases at V and 7 bases at J, leaving 15 bases unmatched. The CDR3 is made up of 17 amino acids. The CDR3 protein is CASSPPGLAGQNKEQYF. CDR3 nucleotide sequence: TGTGCCAGCAGCCCCCCGGGACTAGCGGGACAAAATAAGGAGCAGTACTTC.